The entry that follows covers one T cell receptor beta chain sequence. This specimen belongs to a study of blood T cell repertoires in COVID-19. Across the whole study: Italy, Spain and the United States were the sources of the convalescent and acute COVID-19 samples.

J was trimmed by 8 bases and V by 7 bases; bases with no gene match: 15. This CDR3 region has 16 residues. Germline V gene data show CDR1 as SGHAT and CDR2 as FQNNGV. Those who participated ranged in age from roughly 18 to 100 years and resided in about 24 US areas. Donors of Cohort 3 who recovered were those that had two negative PCRs, clearance, or symptom resolution. In the original processing: Amplification from reference gene primers served as the basis for estimated nucleated cell counts. The table came from immunoSEQ multiplex PCR; TCRdb's copy has only in-frame clones and leaves some out. V, J and clone size are those of that table, while D and trimming were read from the DNA. The sample has roughly 520,000 clones, approximately 87% seen once; the top ten hold approximately 1.8%.

The sample was PBMCs or T cells enriched from blood (not recorded which). This clonotype was obtained from a woman aged 40 to 50 who had recovered from COVID-19. This chain joins TRBV11-2 and TRBJ2-1, with TRBD1 matching over 9 bases. Written as DNA, the CDR3 is TGTGCCAGCACCACCTGGGGACAGGGAAGTTTCGATGAGCAGTTCTTC. This encodes CASTTWGQGSFDEQFF.